This record concerns one T cell receptor (beta chain) sequence. Its antigen is not identified. This specimen belongs to a study of cytomegalovirus exposure and HLA in healthy donors. General study results and limits: A later analysis linked around 17,000 TCR beta sequences to HLA alleles at 0.05 false discovery rate. Among the most significant clusters, several appeared linked to common viral pathogens in a later analysis. In a later analysis, TCR beta V- and J-gene trimming showed a link to a missense DCLRE1C variant.

Germline V lookup: CDR1 SGHNT, CDR2 YYREEE (reference sequence). The V end lost 3 bases, the J end lost 4 bases, and 13 bases lay between the germline ends. The CDR3 runs to 14 residues. Amplification used 60 Vbeta primers and 13 Jbeta primers. This table comes from immunoSEQ multiplex PCR, and its TCRdb copy is limited to in-frame clones, with some not included. The table includes approximately 110,000 clones, about 68% detected once. This TCR was recovered from a man aged 25-45 years in good health and CMV-seropositive. The chain combines TRBV5-4 with TRBJ2-5; a possible D gene is TRBD2 (6 bases). The specimen sequenced was PBMCs. In DNA, the CDR3 is TGTGCCAGCAGCTCGGGAGAGGGGAGAGAGACCCAGTACTTC. Its protein product is CASSSGEGRETQYF.